Described below is a single T cell receptor beta chain sequence and its context. Its target is not known. This sample stems from a study of shared clonotypes between healthy human individuals. Study details: Contributing individuals were two females and a few males aged 18 to 49. Study outcomes and limitations: Sharing across four donors was highest in naive CD4 (approximately 5%) and lowest in memory CD8 (around 0.4%). Shared clonotypes across all four donors exceeded non-shared ones in generation probability.

Libraries were prepared by immunoSEQ multiplex PCR; TCRdb keeps only in-frame clonotypes and omits some of them. The sample yields about 2.4 million clones, over 85% seen once. V was cut by 3 bases and J by 4 bases, with 13 bases left in between. The CDR3 length is 15 residues. In germline, CDR1 is MNHEY, CDR2 SMNVEV (reference sequence). This clonotype originated in a man between 18 and 35 years old in good health. Some clones in this sample may be carry-over from other donors' samples. The sample was naive CD4+ T cells from PBMCs. Noted subset: CD45RA+ positively selected. V gene TRBV27 combines with J gene TRBJ1-3, with D uncertain. CDR3 sequence (DNA): TGTGCCAGCAGTTTTTCTTGGGCGGCAGGAAACACCATATATTTT. It is translated as CASSFSWAAGNTIYF.